The present entry profiles one T cell receptor (beta chain) with its context. The antigen is not known. The sample belongs to a study of T cell responses to AZD1222 COVID-19 vaccine. Study results and limitations: The study found Spike-specific TCR breadth and depth rose after two AZD1222 doses. It was only a handful of AZD1222 recipients who were seropositive at baseline.

Trimming left V 7 bases short and J 4 bases short, with 17 bases between. Germline CDR1 MNHEY, CDR2 SMNVEV (reference sequence). The CDR3 loop spans 14 amino acids. Here immunoSEQ multiplex PCR was the method, and the copy in TCRdb shows in-frame clones only, minus some. The sample holds over 150,000 clones, roughly nine tenths seen once. This chain links TRBV27 with TRBJ2-7; D uncertain. The material sequenced was peripheral blood, taken on day 0 of MenACWY control vaccination. The clonotype originates from an adult in good health. The CDR3 here is CASILKIGKYEQYF. The CDR3 DNA reads as TGTGCCAGCATCCTTAAAATTGGTAAGTACGAGCAGTACTTC.